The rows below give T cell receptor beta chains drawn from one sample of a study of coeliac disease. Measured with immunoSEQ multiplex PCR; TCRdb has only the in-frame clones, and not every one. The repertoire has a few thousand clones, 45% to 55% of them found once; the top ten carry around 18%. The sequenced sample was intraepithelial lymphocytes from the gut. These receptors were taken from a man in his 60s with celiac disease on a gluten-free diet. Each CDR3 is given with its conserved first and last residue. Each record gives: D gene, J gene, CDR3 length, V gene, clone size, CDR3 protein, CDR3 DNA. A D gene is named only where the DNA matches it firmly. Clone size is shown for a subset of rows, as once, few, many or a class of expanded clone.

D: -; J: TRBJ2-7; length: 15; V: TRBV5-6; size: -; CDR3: CASSLAGQGFREQYF; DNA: TGTGCCAGCAGCCTAGCGGGACAGGGGTTTCGGGAGCAGTACTTC
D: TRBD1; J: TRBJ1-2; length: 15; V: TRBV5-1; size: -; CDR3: CASSRDSSQWGGYTF; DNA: TGTGCCAGCAGCCGGGACAGTTCGCAGTGGGGTGGCTACACCTTC
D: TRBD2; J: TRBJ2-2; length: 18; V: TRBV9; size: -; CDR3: CASSEGLAGVMNTGELFF; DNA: TGTGCCAGCAGCGAGGGACTAGCGGGGGTTATGAACACCGGGGAGCTGTTTTTT
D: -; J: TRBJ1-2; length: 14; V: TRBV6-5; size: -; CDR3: CASCPRGWTYGYTF; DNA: TGTGCCAGCTGCCCCCGTGGGTGGACTTATGGCTACACCTTC
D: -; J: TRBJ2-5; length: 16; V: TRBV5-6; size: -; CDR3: CASSSSGGTDNWTQYF; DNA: TGTGCCAGCAGTTCTTCCGGCGGGACAGACAATTGGACCCAGTACTTC
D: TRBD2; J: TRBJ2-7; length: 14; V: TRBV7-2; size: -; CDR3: CASSLLAGGYEQYF; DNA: TGTGCCAGCAGCCTTCTAGCGGGAGGATACGAGCAGTACTTC
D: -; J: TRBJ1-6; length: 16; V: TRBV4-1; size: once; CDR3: CASSQGLEVYNSPLHF; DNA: TGCGCCAGCAGCCAAGGCCTGGAGGTCTATAATTCACCCCTCCACTTT
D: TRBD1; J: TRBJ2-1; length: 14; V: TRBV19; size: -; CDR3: CASRTGVGYNEQFF; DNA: TGTGCCAGTAGAACAGGGGTCGGCTACAATGAGCAGTTCTTC
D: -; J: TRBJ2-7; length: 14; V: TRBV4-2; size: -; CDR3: CASSQVGAPYEQYF; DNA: TGTGCCAGCAGCCAAGTGGGGGCCCCCTACGAGCAGTACTTC
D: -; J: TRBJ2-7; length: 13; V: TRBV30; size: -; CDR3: CAWNRVWGDEQYF; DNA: TGTGCCTGGAATAGAGTCTGGGGGGACGAGCAGTACTTC
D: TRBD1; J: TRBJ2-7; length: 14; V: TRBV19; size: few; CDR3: CASSSTGIYYEQYF; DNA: TGTGCCAGTAGTTCGACAGGGATTTACTACGAGCAGTACTTC
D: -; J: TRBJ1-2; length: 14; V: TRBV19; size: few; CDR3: CASSIELKSYGYTF; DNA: TGTGCCAGTAGTATAGAACTGAAGAGCTATGGCTACACCTTC
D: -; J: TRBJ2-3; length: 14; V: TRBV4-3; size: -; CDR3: CASSQDTAEDTQYF; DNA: TGCGCCAGCAGCCAAGACACCGCGGAAGATACGCAGTATTTT
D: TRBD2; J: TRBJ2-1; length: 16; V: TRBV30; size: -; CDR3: CAWRREGLAGDNEQFF; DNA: TGTGCCTGGAGGAGAGAGGGACTAGCGGGAGACAATGAGCAGTTCTTC
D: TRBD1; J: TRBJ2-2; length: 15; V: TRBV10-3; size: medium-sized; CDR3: CAISEGTGVLGELFF; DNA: TGTGCCATCAGTGAGGGGACAGGGGTGTTAGGGGAGCTGTTTTTT
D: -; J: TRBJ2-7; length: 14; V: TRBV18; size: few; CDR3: CASSPSGLPGEQYF; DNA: TGTGCCAGCTCACCGAGCGGACTGCCCGGGGAGCAGTACTTC
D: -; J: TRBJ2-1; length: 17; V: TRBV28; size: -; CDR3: CASSLWKQGSSYNEQFF; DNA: TGTGCCAGCAGTTTATGGAAACAGGGCAGCTCCTACAATGAGCAGTTCTTC
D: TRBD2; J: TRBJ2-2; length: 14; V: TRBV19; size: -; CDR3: CASGLAGVTGELFF; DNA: TGTGCCAGTGGTCTAGCGGGAGTGACCGGGGAGCTGTTTTTT
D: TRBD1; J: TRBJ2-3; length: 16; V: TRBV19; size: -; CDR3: CASSRPPGQGADTQYF; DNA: TGTGCCAGTAGCAGACCCCCGGGACAGGGGGCAGATACGCAGTATTTT
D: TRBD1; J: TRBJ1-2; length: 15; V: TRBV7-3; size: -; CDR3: CASSPGTGLNYGYTF; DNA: TGTGCCAGCAGCCCTGGGACAGGGCTAAACTATGGCTACACCTTC
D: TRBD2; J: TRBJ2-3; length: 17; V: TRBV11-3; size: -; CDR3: CASSSGLAGGAADTQYF; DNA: TGTGCCAGCAGCTCGGGACTAGCGGGGGGAGCGGCAGATACGCAGTATTTT
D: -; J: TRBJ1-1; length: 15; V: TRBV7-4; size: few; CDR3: CASSLDPGGSTEAFF; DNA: TGTGCCAGCAGCTTAGACCCGGGGGGGAGTACTGAAGCTTTCTTT
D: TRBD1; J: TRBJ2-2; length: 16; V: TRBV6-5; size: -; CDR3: CASSYPGQRNTGELFF; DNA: TGTGCCAGCAGTTACCCGGGACAGAGAAACACCGGGGAGCTGTTTTTT
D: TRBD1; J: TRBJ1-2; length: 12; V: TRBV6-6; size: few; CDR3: CASRTGGWGYTF; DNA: TGTGCCAGCAGGACAGGGGGCTGGGGCTACACCTTC
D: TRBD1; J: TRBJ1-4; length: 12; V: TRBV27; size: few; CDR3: CASRGTGDGLFF; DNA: TGTGCCAGCAGAGGGACAGGGGATGGACTGTTTTTT
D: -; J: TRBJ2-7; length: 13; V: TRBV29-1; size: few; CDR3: CSVVSLGAYEQYF; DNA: TGCAGCGTTGTTTCGCTCGGGGCCTACGAGCAGTACTTC
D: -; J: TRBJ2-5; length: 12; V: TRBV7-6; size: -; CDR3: CASSRAGRTQYF; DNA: TGTGCCAGCAGCCGAGCCGGTCGGACCCAGTACTTC
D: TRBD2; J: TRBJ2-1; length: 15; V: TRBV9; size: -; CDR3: CASSVRTGGYNEQFF; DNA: TGTGCCAGCAGCGTACGAACGGGAGGCTACAATGAGCAGTTCTTC
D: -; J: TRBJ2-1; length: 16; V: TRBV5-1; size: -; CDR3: CASSLEAAEVYNEQFF; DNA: TGCGCCAGCAGCTTGGAAGCGGCAGAGGTCTACAATGAGCAGTTCTTC
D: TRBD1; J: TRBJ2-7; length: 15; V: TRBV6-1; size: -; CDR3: CASSPGHRGNSEQYF; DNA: TGTGCCAGCAGCCCCGGCCACAGGGGAAATAGCGAGCAGTACTTC
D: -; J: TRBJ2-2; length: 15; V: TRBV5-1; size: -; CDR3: CASSLLDSNTGELFF; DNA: TGCGCCAGCAGCTTACTTGACAGTAACACCGGGGAGCTGTTTTTT